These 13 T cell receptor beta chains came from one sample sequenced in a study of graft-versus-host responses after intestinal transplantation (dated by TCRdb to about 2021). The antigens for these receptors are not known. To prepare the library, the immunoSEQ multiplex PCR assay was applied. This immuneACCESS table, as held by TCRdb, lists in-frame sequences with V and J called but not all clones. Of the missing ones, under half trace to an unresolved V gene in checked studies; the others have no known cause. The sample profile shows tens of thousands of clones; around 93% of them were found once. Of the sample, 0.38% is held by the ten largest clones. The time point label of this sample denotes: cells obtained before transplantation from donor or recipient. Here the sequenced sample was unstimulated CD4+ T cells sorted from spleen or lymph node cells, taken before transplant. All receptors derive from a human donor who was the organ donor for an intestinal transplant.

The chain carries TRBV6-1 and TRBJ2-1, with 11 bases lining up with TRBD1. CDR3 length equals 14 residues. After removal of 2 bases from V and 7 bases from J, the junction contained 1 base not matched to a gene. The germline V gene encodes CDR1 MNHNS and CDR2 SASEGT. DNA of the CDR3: TGTGCCAGCAGTGAACGGGACAGGGGGAATGAGCAGTTCTTC. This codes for CASSERDRGNEQFF.

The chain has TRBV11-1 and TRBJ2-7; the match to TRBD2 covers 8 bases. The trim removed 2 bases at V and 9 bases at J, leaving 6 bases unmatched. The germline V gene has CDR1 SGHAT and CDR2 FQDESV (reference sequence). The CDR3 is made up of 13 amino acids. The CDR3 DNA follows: TGTGCCAGCAGCTTACAGCGGGGGAGCGGGCAGTACTTC. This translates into CASSLQRGSGQYF.

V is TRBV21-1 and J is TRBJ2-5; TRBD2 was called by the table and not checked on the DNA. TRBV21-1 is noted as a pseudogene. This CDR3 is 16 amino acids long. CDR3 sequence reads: CASSSTTRRVRETQYF. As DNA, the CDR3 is TGTGCCAGCAGCTCCACGACTAGGAGGGTGAGAGAGACCCAGTACTTC.

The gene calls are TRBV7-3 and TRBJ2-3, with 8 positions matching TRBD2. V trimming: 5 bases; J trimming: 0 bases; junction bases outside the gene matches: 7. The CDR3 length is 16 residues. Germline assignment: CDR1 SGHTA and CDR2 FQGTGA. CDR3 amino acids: CASSPLAGLSTDTQYF. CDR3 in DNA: TGTGCCAGCAGCCCATTAGCGGGGCTGAGCACAGATACGCAGTATTTT. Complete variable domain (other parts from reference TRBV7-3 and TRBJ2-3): GAGVSQTPSNKVTEKGKYVELRCDPISGHTALYWYRQSLGQGPEFLIYFQGTGAADDSGLPNDRFFAVRPEGSVSTLKIQRTERGDSAVYLCASSPLAGLSTDTQYFGPGTRLTVL.

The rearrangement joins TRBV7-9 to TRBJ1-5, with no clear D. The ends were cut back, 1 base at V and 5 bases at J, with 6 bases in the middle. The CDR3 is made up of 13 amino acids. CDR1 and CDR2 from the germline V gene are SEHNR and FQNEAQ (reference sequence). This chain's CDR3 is CASSLGGYQPQHF. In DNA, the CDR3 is TGTGCCAGCAGCTTAGGGGGTTATCAGCCCCAGCATTTT. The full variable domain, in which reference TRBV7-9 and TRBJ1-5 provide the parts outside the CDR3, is DTGVSQNPRHKITKRGQNVTFRCDPISEHNRLYWYRQTLGQGPEFLTYFQNEAQLEKSRLLSDRFSAERPKGSFSTLEIQRTEQGDSAMYLCASSLGGYQPQHFGDGTRLSIL.

The CDR3 region is CASSLAANTEAFF. For the CDR3, the DNA is TGTGCCAGCAGCTTGGCAGCGAACACTGAAGCTTTCTTT. V usage is TRBV5-4 and J usage is TRBJ1-1, with D uncertain. The CDR3 has 13 amino acids. Germline assignment: CDR1 SGHNT and CDR2 YYREEE (reference sequence). Trimming removed 0 bases from V and 1 base from J, with 4 bases in between.

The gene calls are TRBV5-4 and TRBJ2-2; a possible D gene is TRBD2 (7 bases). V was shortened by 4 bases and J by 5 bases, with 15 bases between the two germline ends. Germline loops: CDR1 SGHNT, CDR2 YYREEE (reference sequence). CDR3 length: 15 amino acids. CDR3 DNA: TGTGCCAGCAGCCCCGGGGGGCCCCGGACCGGGGAGCTGTTTTTT. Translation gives CASSPGGPRTGELFF.

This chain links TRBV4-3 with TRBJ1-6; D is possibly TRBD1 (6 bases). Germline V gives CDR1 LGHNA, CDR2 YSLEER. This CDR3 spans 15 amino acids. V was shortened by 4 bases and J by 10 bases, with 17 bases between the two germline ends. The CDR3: CASSRNRGADSPLHF. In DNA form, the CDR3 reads TGCGCCAGCAGCCGGAACCGGGGGGCGGACTCACCCCTCCACTTT.

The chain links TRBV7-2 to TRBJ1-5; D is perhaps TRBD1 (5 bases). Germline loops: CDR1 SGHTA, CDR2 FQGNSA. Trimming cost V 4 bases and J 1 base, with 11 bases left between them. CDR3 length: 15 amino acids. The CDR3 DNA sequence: TGTGCCAGCAGCTCTGGGGGACGGAGCAATCAGCCCCAGCATTTT. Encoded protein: CASSSGGRSNQPQHF.

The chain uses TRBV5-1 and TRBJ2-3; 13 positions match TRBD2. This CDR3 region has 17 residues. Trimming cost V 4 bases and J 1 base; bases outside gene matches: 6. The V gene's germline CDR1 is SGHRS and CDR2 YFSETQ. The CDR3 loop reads CASSPRTSGGGTDTQYF. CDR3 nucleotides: TGCGCCAGCAGCCCAAGGACTAGCGGGGGAGGCACAGATACGCAGTATTTT. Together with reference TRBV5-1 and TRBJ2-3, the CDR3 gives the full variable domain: KAGVTQTPRYLIKTRGQQVTLSCSPISGHRSVSWYQQTPGQGLQFLFEYFSETQRNKGNFPGRFSGRQFSNSRSEMNVSTLELGDSALYLCASSPRTSGGGTDTQYFGPGTRLTVL.

CDR3 DNA sequence: TGTGCCTGGAAGGAAGGGCCTGCCTATAATTCACCCCTCCACTTT. This translates into CAWKEGPAYNSPLHF. This chain uses TRBV30 with TRBJ1-6; D remains unclear. CDR1 is GTSNPN and CDR2 is SVGIG in the germline V gene (reference sequence). CDR3 size: 15 residues. V dropped 4 bases and J dropped 2 bases, with 12 bases sitting between them.

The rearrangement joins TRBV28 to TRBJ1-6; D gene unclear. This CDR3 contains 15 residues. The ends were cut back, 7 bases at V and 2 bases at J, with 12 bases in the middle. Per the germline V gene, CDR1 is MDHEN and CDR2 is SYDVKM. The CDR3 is CASTQEDTYNSPLHF. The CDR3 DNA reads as TGTGCCAGCACCCAGGAGGATACCTATAATTCACCCCTCCACTTT.

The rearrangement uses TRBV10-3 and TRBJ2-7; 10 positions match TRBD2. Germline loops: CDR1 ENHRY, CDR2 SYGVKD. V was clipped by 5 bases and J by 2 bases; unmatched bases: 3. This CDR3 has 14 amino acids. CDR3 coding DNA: TGTGCCATCAGTTCCAGCGGGGGGGCCTACGAGCAGTACTTC. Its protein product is CAISSSGGAYEQYF.